The present T cell receptor beta chain was sequenced within a study of CD8 T cells in Susac syndrome. Random hexamers were used to reverse transcribe an amount of about 0.45 to 1 ug RNA. TCRdb analysed the immunoSEQ multiplex PCR reads with MiXCR anew, one entry per CDR3 protein. The sample shows about 180,000 distinct CDR3 sequences, 90% to 95% of them seen only once. Note on this clonotype: One end of the junction varies from germline; a read error may be responsible.

Germline CDR1 reads SGHAT; CDR2 reads FQNNGV. The CDR3 consists of 11 residues. Material: CD4+ T cells from PBMCs. This receptor was identified in a human donor with Susac syndrome. The chain carries TRBV11-2 and TRBJ2-4; D is undetermined. Written as DNA, the CDR3 is TGTACCAGCAGCTTAGTCAACATTCAGTACTTC. This translates into CTSSLVNIQYF.